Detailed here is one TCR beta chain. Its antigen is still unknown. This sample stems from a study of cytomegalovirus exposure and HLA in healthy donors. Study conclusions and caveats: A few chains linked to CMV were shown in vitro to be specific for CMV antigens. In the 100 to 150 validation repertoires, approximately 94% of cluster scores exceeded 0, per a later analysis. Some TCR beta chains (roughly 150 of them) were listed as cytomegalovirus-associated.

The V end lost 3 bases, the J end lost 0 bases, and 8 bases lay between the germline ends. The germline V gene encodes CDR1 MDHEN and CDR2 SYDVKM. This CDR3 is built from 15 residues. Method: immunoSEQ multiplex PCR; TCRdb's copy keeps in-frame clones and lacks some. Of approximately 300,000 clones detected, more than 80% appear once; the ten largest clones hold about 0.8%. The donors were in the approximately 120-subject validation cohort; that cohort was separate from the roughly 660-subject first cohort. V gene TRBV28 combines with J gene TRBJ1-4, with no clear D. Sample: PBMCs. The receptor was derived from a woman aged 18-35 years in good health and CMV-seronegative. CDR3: CASSFGGTTNEKLFF. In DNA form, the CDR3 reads TGTGCCAGCAGTTTTGGAGGGACAACTAATGAAAAACTGTTTTTT.